Listed below are T cell receptor beta chains from one sample, sequenced in a study of blood T cell repertoires in COVID-19. TCRdb's table, derived via immunoSEQ multiplex PCR, lists solely in-frame clones and lacks some. Of 200,000 or so clones listed, around 82% are singletons. Source material: PBMCs or T cells enriched from blood (not recorded which). All receptors come from a middle-aged man who had recovered from COVID-19. Both conserved end residues are trimmed from each CDR3.

TRBJ2-7,TRBV5-4,ASSLTVFPYEQY
TRBJ1-6,TRBV3-1/TRBV3-2,ASSLRQSQTLH
TRBJ1-2,TRBV2,ATGQGDGYT
TRBJ1-4,TRBV5-1,ASSLTWTGINEKLF
TRBJ1-2,TRBV5-1,ASSLDQGQTYGYT
TRBJ1-4,TRBV19,ASSYRGQTNEKLF
TRBJ1-1,TRBV4-1,ASRRSGTANTEAF
TRBJ1-5,TRBV19,ASHRDRADQPQH
TRBJ2-3,TRBV3-1/TRBV3-2,ASSYERSTDTQY
TRBJ1-2,TRBV5-6,ASSLRGNYGYT
TRBJ1-2,TRBV19,ASSLPETGLRRGYT
TRBJ1-3,TRBV6-5,AGASGNTIY
TRBJ1-5,TRBV6-5,ASSPRDRVRQPQH
TRBJ1-2,TRBV4-1,ASSQVPGGTNYGYT
TRBJ2-3,TRBV2,ASSELTGPSTDTQY
TRBJ2-1,TRBV29-1,SVVEGTKVNEQF
TRBJ1-1,TRBV3-1/TRBV3-2,ASSQRQGAVVNTEAF
TRBJ1-4,TRBV6-5,ASSRQRDNEKLF
TRBJ1-2,TRBV29-1,SARDRVQGYT
TRBJ1-2,TRBV28,ASSYLEDRR
TRBJ1-1,TRBV10-3,AIKGGQGDTEAF
TRBJ2-3,TRBV7-2,ASSLYGSSTDTQY
TRBJ2-3,TRBV5-1,ASSPGENSGTQY